The next 17 T cell receptor beta chains were all read from a single sample in a study of T-cell reconstitution after alpha-beta-depleted transplantation in children. Library preparation (for TCRbeta) was performed with unique molecular identifiers. TCRdb fed the PCR reads into MiXCR, producing one record per CDR3 protein. Among roughly 300,000 distinct CDR3 sequences listed, 9.5% to 13% were seen once. The starting material was peripheral blood, obtained 180 days after TCRalphabeta/CD19-depleted stem cell transplant. The receptors come from a male patient between 2 and 10 years old who had a stem cell transplant for chronic granulomatous disease, so the T cells may come from the graft donor.

This clonotype appeared many times. The chain combines TRBV3-1 with TRBJ2-3, with 10 bases that match TRBD2. The CDR3 is made up of 16 amino acids. Losses at the gene ends were 1 base for V and 2 bases for J; bases not matched to a gene: 3. Germline V gene data show CDR1 as LGHDT and CDR2 as YNNKEL (reference sequence). The CDR3 reads CASSQVLAGDTDTQYF. CDR3 nucleotide sequence: TGTGCCAGCAGCCAAGTGCTAGCGGGGGACACAGATACGCAGTATTTT.

This clonotype was observed many times. The rearrangement joins TRBV10-3 to TRBJ2-7; no clear D gene. From germline, CDR1 is ENHRY and CDR2 SYGVKD. Trimming cost V 11 bases and J 7 bases, with 21 bases left between them. CDR3 size: 13 residues. This CDR3 reads CAERPWGIGEQYF. The CDR3, as DNA: TGTGCCGAACGGCCCTGGGGAATAGGGGAGCAGTACTTC.

There are many counts of this clonotype. V is TRBV6-1 and J is TRBJ1-1; D remains unclear. Trimming removed 8 bases at V and 1 base at J, with 14 bases between. The CDR3 is made up of 14 amino acids. Germline CDR1 MNHNS, CDR2 SASEGT. For the CDR3, the DNA is TGTGCCAGCTCCTTCGCGATGGGGAACACTGAAGCTTTCTTT. Protein: CASSFAMGNTEAFF.

This clonotype appeared many times. CDR3: CASSLRGDSSTDTQYF. CDR3 nucleotide sequence: TGTGCCAGCAGCTTAAGAGGGGACTCTAGCACAGATACGCAGTATTTT. This sequence joins TRBV13 and TRBJ2-3, with D maybe TRBD2 (6 bases). The CDR3 consists of 16 residues. The V end lost 2 bases, the J end lost 0 bases, and 12 bases lay between the germline ends. Germline assignment: CDR1 PRHDT and CDR2 FYEKMQ (reference sequence).

With regard to this clonotype: Possible read error: a much larger clone is one base away. The chain joins TRBV7-8 to TRBJ2-7, with 11 bases aligning to TRBD2. From germline, CDR1 is SGHVS and CDR2 FQNEAQ. V lost 4 bases, J lost 5 bases, and 7 bases stayed unmatched. This CDR3 region has 15 residues. CDR3 nucleotides: TGTGCCAGCAGCTCGACTAGCGGGACCACCAACGAGCAGTACTTC. Translated: CASSSTSGTTNEQYF.

This clonotype occurred many times. The chain links TRBV6-1 to TRBJ1-1, with TRBD1 matching 7 bases. This CDR3 has 13 amino acids. CDR1 is MNHNS and CDR2 is SASEGT in the germline V gene. Unmatched junction bases numbered 9, after V lost 6 bases and J lost 8 bases. The CDR3 reads CASSKGTVQEAFF. The CDR3 nucleotides read TGTGCCAGCAGCAAAGGGACAGTCCAAGAAGCTTTCTTT.

This clonotype was seen repeatedly, ten times or more. The rearrangement links TRBV4-3 to TRBJ2-7; 9 nucleotides line up with TRBD2. The CDR3 covers 14 residues. The V gene's germline CDR1 is LGHNA and CDR2 YSLEER. Trimming removed 2 bases from V and 6 bases from J; junction bases left unmatched: 5. CDR3 amino acids: CASSQTGTSIEQYF. The DNA of the CDR3 is TGCGCCAGCAGCCAAACGGGGACTAGCATCGAGCAGTACTTC.

This clonotype showed up many times. The CDR3: CSVSGAGNQPQHF. Here the CDR3 DNA reads TGCAGCGTATCGGGGGCTGGCAATCAGCCCCAGCATTTT. The chain couples TRBV29-1 to TRBJ1-5; D is possibly TRBD1 (6 bases). The CDR3 contains 13 residues. The V gene's germline CDR1 is SQVTM and CDR2 ANQGSEA. Trimming cost V 6 bases and J 2 bases, with 11 bases left between them. The variable domain in full, completed from reference TRBV29-1 and TRBJ1-5, reads SAVISQKPSRDICQRGTSLTIQCQVDSQVTMMFWYRQQPGQSLTLIATANQGSEATYESGFVIDKFPISRPNLTFSTLTVSNMSPEDSSIYLCSVSGAGNQPQHFGDGTRLSIL.

This clonotype has a count of ten or more. The chain employs TRBV2 and TRBJ2-2; D gene unclear. V was shortened by 6 bases and J by 4 bases, with 15 bases between the two germline ends. The CDR3 has 15 amino acids. CDR1 SNHLY and CDR2 FYNNEI come from the germline V gene. The CDR3 region is CASRRRSGSTGELFF. In DNA form, the CDR3 reads TGTGCCAGCAGGAGGAGATCTGGTAGCACCGGGGAGCTGTTTTTT.

This clonotype has just one count. V gene TRBV2 combines with J gene TRBJ1-5; tentative D call: TRBD1 (5 bases). V lost 3 bases and J 3 bases, leaving 9 bases between the germline ends. Germline V gives CDR1 SNHLY, CDR2 FYNNEI. The CDR3 is 14 residues long. The CDR3 loop is CASSDSGTNQPQHF. CDR3 DNA: TGTGCCAGCAGTGATTCGGGGACCAATCAGCCCCAGCATTTT.

This clonotype was detected ten times or more. The chain combines TRBV7-2 with TRBJ1-1; TRBD1 agrees at 8 bases. J lost 3 bases, V lost 3 bases, and 12 bases had no gene match. The CDR3 is 17 residues long. Germline V lookup: CDR1 SGHTA, CDR2 FQGNSA. The CDR3 loop is CASSFRQGLGSDTEAFF. In DNA form, the CDR3 reads TGTGCCAGCAGCTTCCGACAGGGGTTAGGATCGGACACTGAAGCTTTCTTT.

This clonotype was recorded at least ten times. The chain joins TRBV6-5 to TRBJ2-7; the match to TRBD2 covers 10 bases. CDR3 length equals 15 residues. In germline, CDR1 is MNHEY, CDR2 SVGAGI. Trimming cost V 5 bases and J 0 bases; bases outside gene matches: 4. For the CDR3, the DNA is TGTGCCAGCAGTAACCTAGCGGGGGACTCCTACGAGCAGTACTTC. Amino acid sequence: CASSNLAGDSYEQYF.

The chain carries TRBV24-1 and TRBJ2-5; D gene ambiguous. Germline CDR1 reads KGHDR; CDR2 reads SFDVKD. The CDR3 is made up of 14 amino acids. Trimming took 4 bases from V and 2 from J, leaving 10 bases between them. CDR3 bases: TGTGCCACCAGTGACCCTGACCAACAAGAGACCCAGTACTTC. This sequence encodes CATSDPDQQETQYF.

This clonotype has a count of ten or more. The V call is TRBV20-1, the J call TRBJ1-4; tentative D call: TRBD1 (6 bases). V lost 3 bases to trimming and J lost 7 bases, with 18 bases between them. Germline-derived CDR1 and CDR2 are DFQATT and SNEGSKA (reference sequence). CDR3 length: 15 residues. CDR3 DNA sequence: TGCAGTGCTAGGACGTCACAGGGACCTAGTGAAAAACTGTTTTTT. It translates to CSARTSQGPSEKLFF.

In this sample, this clonotype turned up many times. The chain links TRBV4-1 to TRBJ2-3; D is perhaps TRBD2 (6 bases). The CDR3 has 15 residues. Germline CDR1 reads MGHRA; CDR2 reads YSYEKL. V was shortened by 1 base and J by 4 bases, with 12 bases between the two germline ends. The CDR3 sequence: CASSQGSGEADTQYF. In DNA form, the CDR3 reads TGCGCCAGCAGCCAAGGCTCGGGGGAGGCAGATACGCAGTATTTT.

The chain has TRBV7-9 and TRBJ1-5; possibly TRBD1 for D (5 bases). CDR1 and CDR2 from the germline V gene are SEHNR and FQNEAQ (reference sequence). The length of the CDR3 is 14 residues. Trimming removed 5 bases from V and 3 bases from J, with 11 bases in between. CDR3 residues: CASSTDSLNQPQHF. In DNA form, the CDR3 reads TGTGCCAGCAGCACAGACAGTCTCAATCAGCCCCAGCATTTT.

In this sample, this clonotype turned up many times. The chain couples TRBV7-2 to TRBJ2-7; D is ambiguous. The CDR3 is made up of 12 amino acids. The germline V gene encodes CDR1 SGHTA and CDR2 FQGNSA. Trimming cost V 4 bases and J 0 bases, with 4 bases left between them. In DNA form, the CDR3 reads TGTGCCAGCAGCTCCGCCTCCTACGAGCAGTACTTC. It translates to CASSSASYEQYF. The variable domain in full, completed from reference TRBV7-2 and TRBJ2-7, reads GAGVSQSPSNKVTEKGKDVELRCDPISGHTALYWYRQSLGQGLEFLIYFQGNSAPDKSGLPSDRFSAERTGGSVSTLTIQRTQQEDSAVYLCASSSASYEQYFGPGTRLTVT.